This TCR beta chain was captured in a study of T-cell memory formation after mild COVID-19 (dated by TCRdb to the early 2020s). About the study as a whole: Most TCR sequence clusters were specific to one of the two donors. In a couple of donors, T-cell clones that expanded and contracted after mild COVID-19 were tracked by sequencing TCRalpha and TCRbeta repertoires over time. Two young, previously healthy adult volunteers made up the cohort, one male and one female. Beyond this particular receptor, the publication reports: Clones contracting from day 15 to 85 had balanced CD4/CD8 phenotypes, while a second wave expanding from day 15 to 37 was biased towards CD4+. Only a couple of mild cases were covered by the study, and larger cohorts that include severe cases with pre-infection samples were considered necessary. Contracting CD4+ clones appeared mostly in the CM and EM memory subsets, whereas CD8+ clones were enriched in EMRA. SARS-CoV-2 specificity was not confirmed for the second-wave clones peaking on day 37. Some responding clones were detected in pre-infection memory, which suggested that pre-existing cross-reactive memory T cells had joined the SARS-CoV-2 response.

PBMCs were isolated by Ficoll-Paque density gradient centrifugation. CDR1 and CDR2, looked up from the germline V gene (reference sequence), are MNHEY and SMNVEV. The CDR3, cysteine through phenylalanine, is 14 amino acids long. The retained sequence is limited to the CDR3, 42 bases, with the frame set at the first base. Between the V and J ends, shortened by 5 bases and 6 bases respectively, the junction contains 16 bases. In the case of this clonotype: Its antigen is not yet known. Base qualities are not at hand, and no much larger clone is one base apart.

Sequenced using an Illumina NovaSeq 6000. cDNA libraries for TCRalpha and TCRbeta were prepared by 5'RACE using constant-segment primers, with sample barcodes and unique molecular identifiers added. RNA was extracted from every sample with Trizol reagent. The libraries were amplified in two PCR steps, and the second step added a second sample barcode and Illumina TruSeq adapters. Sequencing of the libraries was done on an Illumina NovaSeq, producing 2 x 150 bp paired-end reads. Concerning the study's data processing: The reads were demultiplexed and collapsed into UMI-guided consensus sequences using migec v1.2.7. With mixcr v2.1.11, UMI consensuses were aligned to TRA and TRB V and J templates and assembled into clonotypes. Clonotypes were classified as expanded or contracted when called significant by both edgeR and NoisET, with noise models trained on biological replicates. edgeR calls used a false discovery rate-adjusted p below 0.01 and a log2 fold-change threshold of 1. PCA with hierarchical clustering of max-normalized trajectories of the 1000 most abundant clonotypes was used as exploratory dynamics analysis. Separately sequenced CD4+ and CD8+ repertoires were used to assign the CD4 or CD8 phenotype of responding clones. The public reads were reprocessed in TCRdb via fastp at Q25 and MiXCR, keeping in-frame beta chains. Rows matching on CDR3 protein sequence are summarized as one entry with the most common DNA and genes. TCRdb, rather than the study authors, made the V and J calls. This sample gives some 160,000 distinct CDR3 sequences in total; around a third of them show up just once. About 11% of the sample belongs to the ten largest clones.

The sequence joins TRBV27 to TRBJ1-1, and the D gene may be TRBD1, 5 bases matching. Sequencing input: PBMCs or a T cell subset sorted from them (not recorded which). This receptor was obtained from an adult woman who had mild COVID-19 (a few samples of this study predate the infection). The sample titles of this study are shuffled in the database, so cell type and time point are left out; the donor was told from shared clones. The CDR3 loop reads CASSRWPGTAEAFF. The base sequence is TGTGCCAGCAGTCGTTGGCCCGGGACCGCTGAAGCTTTCTTT.